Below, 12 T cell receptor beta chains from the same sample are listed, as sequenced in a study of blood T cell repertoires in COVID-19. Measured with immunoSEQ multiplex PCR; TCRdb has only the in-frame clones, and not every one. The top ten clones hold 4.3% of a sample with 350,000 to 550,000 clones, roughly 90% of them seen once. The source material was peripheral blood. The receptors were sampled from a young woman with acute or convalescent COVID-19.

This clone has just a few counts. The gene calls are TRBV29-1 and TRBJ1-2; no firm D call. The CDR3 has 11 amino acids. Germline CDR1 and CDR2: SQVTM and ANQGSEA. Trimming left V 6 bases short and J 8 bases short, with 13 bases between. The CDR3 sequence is CSVLEKGGYTF. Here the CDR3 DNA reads TGCAGCGTCCTAGAGAAAGGAGGCTACACCTTC. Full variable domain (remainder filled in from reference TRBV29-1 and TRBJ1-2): SAVISQKPSRDICQRGTSLTIQCQVDSQVTMMFWYRQQPGQSLTLIATANQGSEATYESGFVIDKFPISRPNLTFSTLTVSNMSPEDSSIYLCSVLEKGGYTFGSGTRLTVV.

DNA for the CDR3: TGCGCCAGCAGCCAAGTTGGACAGGGTCCTTACGAGCAGTACTTC. Amino acids: CASSQVGQGPYEQYF. The rearrangement joins TRBV4-1 to TRBJ2-7; 8 bases match TRBD1. With V trimmed by 1 base and J by 4 bases, 6 bases remained unmatched. The CDR3 consists of 15 residues. Germline assignment: CDR1 MGHRA and CDR2 YSYEKL.

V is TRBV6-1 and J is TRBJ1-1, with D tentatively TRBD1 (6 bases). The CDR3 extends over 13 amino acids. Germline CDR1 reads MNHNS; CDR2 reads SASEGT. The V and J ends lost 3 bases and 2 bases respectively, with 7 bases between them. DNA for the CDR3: TGTGCCAGCAGTGAGACAGGAAACACTGAAGCTTTCTTT. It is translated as CASSETGNTEAFF.

CDR3 in amino acids: CASSIGTAYSNQPQHF. In DNA, the CDR3 is TGTGCCAGCAGTATCGGGACAGCTTATAGCAATCAGCCCCAGCATTTT. This sequence joins TRBV28 and TRBJ1-5; the match to TRBD1 covers 7 bases. The CDR3 has 16 amino acids. Germline CDR1 is MDHEN and CDR2 is SYDVKM. The J segment lost 0 bases and the V segment lost 5 bases, leaving 7 bases of the junction unmatched.

CDR3 loop: CASSQIRGGGAQNIQYF. The CDR3 bases are TGTGCCAGCAGTCAAATCCGGGGGGGCGGGGCCCAAAACATTCAGTACTTC. The chain links TRBV27 to TRBJ2-4, with TRBD2 identical over 8 bases. From germline, CDR1 is MNHEY and CDR2 SMNVEV (reference sequence). Losses at the gene ends were 5 bases for V and 5 bases for J; bases not matched to a gene: 14. The CDR3 totals 17 residues.

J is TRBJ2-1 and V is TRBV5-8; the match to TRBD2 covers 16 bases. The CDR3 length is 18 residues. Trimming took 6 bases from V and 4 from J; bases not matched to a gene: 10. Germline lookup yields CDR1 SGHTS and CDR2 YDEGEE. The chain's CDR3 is CASTPGTSGGALYNEQFF. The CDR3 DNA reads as TGTGCCAGCACTCCCGGGACTAGCGGGGGGGCTCTTTACAATGAGCAGTTCTTC.

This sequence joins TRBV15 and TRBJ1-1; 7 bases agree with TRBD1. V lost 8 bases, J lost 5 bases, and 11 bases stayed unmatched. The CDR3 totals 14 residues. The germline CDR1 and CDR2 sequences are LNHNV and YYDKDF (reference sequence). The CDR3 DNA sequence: TGTGCCACCCAAGTAGGGGGCGAAGGGACTGAAGCTTTCTTT. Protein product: CATQVGGEGTEAFF.

The CDR3 spells CASGKRVQETQYF. DNA of the CDR3: TGTGCCAGCGGGAAGCGGGTCCAAGAGACCCAGTACTTC. The genes are TRBV27 and TRBJ2-5; D is perhaps TRBD2 (6 bases). Trimming cost V 8 bases and J 1 base, with 11 bases left between them. This CDR3 has 13 amino acids. Germline V gene data show CDR1 as MNHEY and CDR2 as SMNVEV (reference sequence).

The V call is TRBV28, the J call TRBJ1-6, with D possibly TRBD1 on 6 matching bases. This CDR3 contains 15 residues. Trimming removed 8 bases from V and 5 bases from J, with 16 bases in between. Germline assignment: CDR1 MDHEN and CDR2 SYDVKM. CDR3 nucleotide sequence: TGTGCCAGCGGCAAACAGGGTCAGGATAATTCACCCCTCCACTTT. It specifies CASGKQGQDNSPLHF. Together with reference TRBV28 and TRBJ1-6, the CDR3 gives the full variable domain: DVKVTQSSRYLVKRTGEKVFLECVQDMDHENMFWYRQDPGLGLRLIYFSYDVKMKEKGDIPEGYSVSREKKERFSLILESASTNQTSMYLCASGKQGQDNSPLHFGNGTRLTVT.

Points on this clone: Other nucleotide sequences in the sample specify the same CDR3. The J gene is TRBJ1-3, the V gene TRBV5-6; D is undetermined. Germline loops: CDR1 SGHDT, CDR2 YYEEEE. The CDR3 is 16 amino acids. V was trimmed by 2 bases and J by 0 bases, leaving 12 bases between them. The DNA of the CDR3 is TGTGCCAGCAGCTTCTCACCCCTTAGCTCTGGAAACACCATATATTTT. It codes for CASSFSPLSSGNTIYF.

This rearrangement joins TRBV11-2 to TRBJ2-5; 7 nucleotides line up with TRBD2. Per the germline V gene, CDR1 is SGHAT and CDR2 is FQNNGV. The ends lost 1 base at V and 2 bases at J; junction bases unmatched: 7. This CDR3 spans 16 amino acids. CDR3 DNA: TGTGCCAGCAGCTTAGTAGCTCCGGGGGGTCAAGAGACCCAGTACTTC. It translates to CASSLVAPGGQETQYF.

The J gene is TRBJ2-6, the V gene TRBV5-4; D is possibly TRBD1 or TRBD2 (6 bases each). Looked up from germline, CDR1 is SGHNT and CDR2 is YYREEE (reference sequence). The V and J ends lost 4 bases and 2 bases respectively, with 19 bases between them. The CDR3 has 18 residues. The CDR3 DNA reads TGTGCCAGCAGCCTGGGGGGCAGGGGAAATCCTGGGGCCAACGTCCTGACTTTC. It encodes CASSLGGRGNPGANVLTF.